Following are 14 T cell receptor beta chains from one sample sequenced in a study of T cell responses to AZD1222 COVID-19 vaccine. The data were produced by immunoSEQ multiplex PCR, yet TCRdb's version contains in-frame clones alone and is incomplete. The profile covers about 79,000 clones, with about 92% appearing a single time and approximately 6.6% taken by the ten largest. The sample in question was peripheral blood, obtained on day 0 of MenACWY control vaccination. The source is an adult in good health.

This chain connects TRBV5-1 to TRBJ2-5; either TRBD1 or TRBD2 may fit D (5 bases each). V dropped 5 bases and J dropped 4 bases, with 12 bases sitting between them. The CDR3 is 13 residues long. Germline-derived CDR1 and CDR2 are SGHRS and YFSETQ. CDR3 coding DNA: TGCGCCAGCAGGGGTTCGGGGCTAGAGACCCAGTACTTC. Translation: CASRGSGLETQYF.

The chain employs TRBV29-1 and TRBJ1-1; D ambiguous. Trimming took 4 bases from V and 1 from J, leaving 7 bases between them. The CDR3 runs to 12 residues. Per the germline V gene, CDR1 is SQVTM and CDR2 is ANQGSEA. The CDR3 loop is CSVGRSNTEAFF. The CDR3 region has the DNA TGCAGCGTTGGCAGATCGAACACTGAAGCTTTCTTT.

This clone was picked up one time. V is TRBV11-1 and J is TRBJ2-3; 7 bases fit TRBD2. Germline values: CDR1 SGHAT, CDR2 FQDESV (reference sequence). J was trimmed by 4 bases and V by 2 bases; bases with no gene match: 3. This CDR3 spans 14 amino acids. In DNA, the CDR3 is TGTGCCAGCAGCTTATGGGAGGGCTCAGATACGCAGTATTTT. This codes for CASSLWEGSDTQYF.

The chain combines TRBV6-5 with TRBJ2-7; TRBD1 agrees at 7 bases. CDR1 is MNHEY and CDR2 is SVGAGI in the germline V gene. The CDR3 sequence is 15 residues long. The V gene end was trimmed by 1 base and the J gene end by 7 bases; junction bases not matched to a gene: 10. The CDR3 region is CASSYWETGKEEQYF. The CDR3 DNA reads TGTGCCAGCAGTTACTGGGAGACAGGGAAGGAGGAGCAGTACTTC.

This clone showed up just a few times. This chain joins TRBV3-1 (or the pseudogene TRBV3-2) and TRBJ1-6; possibly TRBD1 for D (5 bases). Germline CDR1 reads LGHDT; CDR2 reads YNNKEL (reference sequence). This CDR3 is 19 amino acids long. V lost 1 base and J 3 bases, leaving 19 bases between the germline ends. The CDR3 protein is CASSQVPPSRGFYNSPLHF. In nucleotides, the CDR3 is TGTGCCAGCAGCCAAGTCCCCCCTTCAAGGGGTTTCTATAATTCACCCCTCCACTTT.

J is TRBJ2-5 and V is TRBV18; D is tentatively TRBD1 or TRBD2 (5 bases each). The V end lost 3 bases, the J end lost 2 bases, and 13 bases lay between the germline ends. Germline V gene data show CDR1 as KGHSH and CDR2 as LQKENI. This CDR3 spans 15 amino acids. The CDR3 region has the DNA TGTGCCAGCTCACCCCTCCTGGGGGAACAAGAGACCCAGTACTTC. This sequence encodes CASSPLLGEQETQYF.

The genes are TRBV7-2 and TRBJ1-3, with D hard to call. V was cut by 2 bases and J by 4 bases, with 9 bases left in between. Germline V gene data show CDR1 as SGHTA and CDR2 as FQGNSA. This CDR3 contains 14 residues. CDR3: CASSLQISGNTIYF. DNA for the CDR3: TGTGCCAGCAGCTTACAGATTTCGGGAAACACCATATATTTT.

This clone appeared once. The chain links TRBV24-1 to TRBJ2-3, with 10 nucleotides matching TRBD1. The CDR3 length is 15 residues. V shed 4 bases and J 3 bases; nucleotides not matched to a gene: 3. Germline CDR1 KGHDR, CDR2 SFDVKD. The CDR3: CATSEAGQGTDTQYF. The CDR3 DNA reads TGTGCCACCAGTGAGGCGGGACAGGGGACAGATACGCAGTATTTT.

CDR3 DNA: TGTGCCAGTAGTATTGGCCTAGGTCTAGATACGCAGTATTTT. This translates into CASSIGLGLDTQYF. The chain employs TRBV19 and TRBJ2-3, with D unclear. In germline, CDR1 is LNHDA, CDR2 SQIVND (reference sequence). CDR3 length equals 14 residues. Between the trimmed V and J ends, which lost 3 bases and 5 bases, there was a span of 12 bases.

This chain links TRBV9 with TRBJ2-2; TRBD2 aligns across 9 bases. V lost 4 bases and J lost 1; bases outside the gene matches: 5. Germline V gene sequence: CDR1 SGDLS, CDR2 YYNGEE. This CDR3 is built from 16 residues. The CDR3 DNA sequence: TGTGCCAGCAGCCGCGGGGGGGGCCAGAACACCGGGGAGCTGTTTTTT. It specifies CASSRGGGQNTGELFF.

This clone was recorded only once. At the DNA level, this CDR3 is encoded by other sequences in the same sample as well. V usage is TRBV28 and J usage is TRBJ2-7, with 7 bases identical to TRBD1. The trim removed 7 bases at V and 0 bases at J, leaving 6 bases unmatched. This CDR3 has 14 residues. CDR1 is MDHEN and CDR2 is SYDVKM in the germline V gene. The CDR3 bases are TGTGCCAGCACTCCGGGACAGAGCTCCTACGAGCAGTACTTC. This codes for CASTPGQSSYEQYF.

The chain combines TRBV29-1 with TRBJ1-1; the D gene is possibly TRBD1 (6 bases). The germline gives CDR1 SQVTM, CDR2 ANQGSEA. Trimming took 7 bases from V and 5 from J, leaving 26 bases between them. The CDR3 covers 16 residues. CDR3: CSAGVGQGLGGTEAFF. The CDR3 DNA follows: TGCAGCGCTGGTGTTGGGCAGGGGCTTGGGGGAACTGAAGCTTTCTTT.

The chain recombines TRBV9 with TRBJ2-7, with 7 positions matching TRBD1. Unmatched junction bases numbered 3, after V lost 2 bases and J lost 4 bases. The CDR3 is made up of 13 amino acids. The germline gives CDR1 SGDLS, CDR2 YYNGEE. This CDR3 is CASSVSQGYEQYF. The CDR3 nucleotides are TGTGCCAGCAGCGTGTCACAGGGGTACGAGCAGTACTTC.

The CDR3 DNA sequence: TGTGCCAGTAGCCGGAGCTGGGAGGGCGAGCAGTACTTC. It is translated as CASSRSWEGEQYF. V gene TRBV19 combines with J gene TRBJ2-7, with TRBD2 matching over 7 bases. The CDR3 runs to 13 residues. Per germline, CDR1 LNHDA and CDR2 SQIVND (reference sequence). V shed 6 bases and J 6 bases; nucleotides not matched to a gene: 8.